The present T cell receptor (beta chain) was sequenced within a study of T-cell memory formation after mild COVID-19. There are 15 residues in the CDR3. Trimming removed 6 bases from V and 2 bases from J, with 11 bases in between. Per the germline V gene, CDR1 is MNHEY and CDR2 is SVGAGI. One entry per CDR3 protein results from TCRdb running MiXCR on the 5' RACE reads. In the table there are around 320,000 distinct CDR3 sequences, approximately 19% of which are singletons. This clonotype was seen a few times. The sequence derives from a young man who had mild COVID-19 (a few samples of this study predate the infection). Cell type and time point are not known. This chain links TRBV6-5 with TRBJ1-6; tentatively, D is TRBD1 (5 bases). Sequenced material: PBMCs or a T cell subset sorted from them (not recorded which). The CDR3 DNA is TGTGCCAGCAGGGGGTTGGGGGCCTATAATTCACCCCTCCACTTT. Translated, it gives CASRGLGAYNSPLHF.